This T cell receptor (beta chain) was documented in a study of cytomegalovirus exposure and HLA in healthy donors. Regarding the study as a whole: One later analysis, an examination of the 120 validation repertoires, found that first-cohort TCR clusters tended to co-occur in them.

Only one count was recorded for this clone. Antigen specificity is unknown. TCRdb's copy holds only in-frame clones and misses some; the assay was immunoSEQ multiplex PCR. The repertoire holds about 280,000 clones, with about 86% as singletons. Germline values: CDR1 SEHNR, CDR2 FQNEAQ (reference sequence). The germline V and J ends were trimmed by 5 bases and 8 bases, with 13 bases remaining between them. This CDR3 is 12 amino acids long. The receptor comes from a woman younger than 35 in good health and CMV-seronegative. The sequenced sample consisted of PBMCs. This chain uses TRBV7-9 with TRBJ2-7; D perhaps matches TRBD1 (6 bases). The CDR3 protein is CASSPQGNKQYF. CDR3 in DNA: TGTGCCAGCAGCCCACAGGGAAACAAGCAGTACTTC.